This is a list of T cell receptor beta chains from one sample in a study of spatial heterogeneity in lung cancer. TCRdb independently ran MiXCR on the 5' RACE reads; one entry per CDR3 protein. The data hold about 100,000 distinct CDR3 sequences, with 4% to 4.5% observed a single time. The source material was lung tumor tissue, sampled at surgery. The receptors stem from a male donor with early-stage non-small cell lung cancer. The CDR3 runs from the conserved cysteine through the conserved F or W. The order of the fields is J gene, D gene, V gene, clone size, CDR3 DNA, CDR3 protein. The D gene is left open where the match is weak. Not every row has a clone size; where given, it reads once, few, many or a size class.

j_call: TRBJ2-3; d_call: .; v_call: TRBV2; clone_size: few; cdr3_nt: TGTGCCAGCACTCGAAGGGGGGGCTTAGATACGCAGTATTTT; cdr3_aa: CASTRRGGLDTQYF
j_call: TRBJ2-5; d_call: .; v_call: TRBV7-8; clone_size: many; cdr3_nt: TGTGCCAGCAGCTACGAAGAGACCCAGTACTTC; cdr3_aa: CASSYEETQYF
j_call: TRBJ2-2; d_call: TRBD2; v_call: TRBV5-6; clone_size: .; cdr3_nt: TGTGCCAGCAGCTCGATGAAACTAGCGGAGAACACCGGGGAGCTGTTTTTT; cdr3_aa: CASSSMKLAENTGELFF
j_call: TRBJ1-1; d_call: TRBD1; v_call: TRBV2; clone_size: many; cdr3_nt: TGTGCCAGCAGCCGGGACAGCAACACTGAAGCTTTCTTT; cdr3_aa: CASSRDSNTEAFF
j_call: TRBJ1-5; d_call: .; v_call: TRBV18; clone_size: many; cdr3_nt: TGTGCCAGCTCACCAGAAGTCCAGGGGCCCCAGCATTTT; cdr3_aa: CASSPEVQGPQHF
j_call: TRBJ2-7; d_call: TRBD1; v_call: TRBV6-5; clone_size: many; cdr3_nt: TGTGCCAGCAGGATCAAACAGGGGGGAGACGAGCAGTACTTC; cdr3_aa: CASRIKQGGDEQYF
j_call: TRBJ2-3; d_call: TRBD2; v_call: TRBV20-1; clone_size: few; cdr3_nt: TGCAGTGCTGGAGGACTAGCGGGGGGCACAGATACGCAGTATTTT; cdr3_aa: CSAGGLAGGTDTQYF
j_call: TRBJ1-5; d_call: TRBD1; v_call: TRBV27; clone_size: many; cdr3_nt: TGTGCCAGCAGTCTGGTTACAGGGGGTTCCCATAGCAATCAGCCCCAGCATTTT; cdr3_aa: CASSLVTGGSHSNQPQHF
j_call: TRBJ2-1; d_call: .; v_call: TRBV7-2; clone_size: many; cdr3_nt: TGTGCCAGCAGCTTACCTGGGGATCTTAGGAATGAGCAGTTCTTC; cdr3_aa: CASSLPGDLRNEQFF
j_call: TRBJ1-6; d_call: .; v_call: TRBV2; clone_size: many; cdr3_nt: TGTGCCAGCAGTGAAGCGGGGGGGCTCTATAATTCACCCCTCCACTTT; cdr3_aa: CASSEAGGLYNSPLHF
j_call: TRBJ2-7; d_call: TRBD2; v_call: TRBV19; clone_size: many; cdr3_nt: TGTGCCAGTAGTACACTAGCGTTCAGCTCCTACGAGCAGTACTTC; cdr3_aa: CASSTLAFSSYEQYF
j_call: TRBJ2-1; d_call: .; v_call: TRBV27; clone_size: many; cdr3_nt: TGTGCCAGCAGTCCTCGTACGTTTTCATGGGGCAACAATGAGCAGTTCTTC; cdr3_aa: CASSPRTFSWGNNEQFF
j_call: TRBJ1-1; d_call: .; v_call: TRBV9; clone_size: many; cdr3_nt: TGTGCCAGCAGCGTAGGAGGACGCACTGAAGCTTTCTTT; cdr3_aa: CASSVGGRTEAFF
j_call: TRBJ2-3; d_call: .; v_call: TRBV5-8; clone_size: few; cdr3_nt: TGTGCCAGCATGCTGGTGGGGGGATGGACAGATACGCAGTATTTT; cdr3_aa: CASMLVGGWTDTQYF
j_call: TRBJ1-5; d_call: .; v_call: TRBV28; clone_size: many; cdr3_nt: TGTGCCAGCAGTTTTATAGGCAGGGCAAAACAGCCCCAGCATTTT; cdr3_aa: CASSFIGRAKQPQHF
j_call: TRBJ2-1; d_call: TRBD1; v_call: TRBV4-2; clone_size: many; cdr3_nt: TGTGCCAGCAGCCAAGATAGATCAGGACAGGGCCTAAATGAGCAGTTCTTC; cdr3_aa: CASSQDRSGQGLNEQFF
j_call: TRBJ1-5; d_call: .; v_call: TRBV20-1; clone_size: many; cdr3_nt: TGCAGTGCCTCTCATCAGTTCGGCAATCAGCCCCAGCATTTT; cdr3_aa: CSASHQFGNQPQHF
j_call: TRBJ2-1; d_call: TRBD2; v_call: TRBV20-1; clone_size: .; cdr3_nt: TGCAGTGCTAGTCCAACTAGCGCTGTCTCTTACAATGAGCAGTTCTTC; cdr3_aa: CSASPTSAVSYNEQFF
j_call: TRBJ2-5; d_call: .; v_call: TRBV12-3/TRBV12-4; clone_size: .; cdr3_nt: TGTGTCAGCAGTTTAATCCCCTGGGAGACCCAGTACTTC; cdr3_aa: CVSSLIPWETQYF
j_call: TRBJ2-4; d_call: .; v_call: TRBV3-1; clone_size: many; cdr3_nt: TGTGCCAGCAGCCAAGATAAGTTTCAGTACTTC; cdr3_aa: CASSQDKFQYF
j_call: TRBJ2-7; d_call: .; v_call: TRBV6-5; clone_size: many; cdr3_nt: TGTGCCAGCAGGCGTGGACAGATGTTCTCCTACGAGCAGTACTTC; cdr3_aa: CASRRGQMFSYEQYF
j_call: TRBJ1-1; d_call: .; v_call: TRBV5-1; clone_size: many; cdr3_nt: TGCGCCAGCAGCCGGACAGTACAGAACACTGAAGCTTTCTTT; cdr3_aa: CASSRTVQNTEAFF
j_call: TRBJ2-7; d_call: .; v_call: TRBV4-1; clone_size: many; cdr3_nt: TGCGCCAGCAGCCAAAGGATTGGGACCTACTACGAGCAGTACTTC; cdr3_aa: CASSQRIGTYYEQYF
j_call: TRBJ1-2; d_call: TRBD1; v_call: TRBV7-9; clone_size: many; cdr3_nt: TGTGCCGGGGCCCGGGACAGAGCTAACTATGGCTACACCTTC; cdr3_aa: CAGARDRANYGYTF
j_call: TRBJ2-2; d_call: .; v_call: TRBV4-1; clone_size: many; cdr3_nt: TGCGCCAGCAGCCATTCAGTCCAGGGAGGAACCGGGGAGCTGTTTTTT; cdr3_aa: CASSHSVQGGTGELFF
j_call: TRBJ2-3; d_call: TRBD2; v_call: TRBV29-1; clone_size: .; cdr3_nt: TGCAGCGTTGAGGGACTAGCGGGAGTTTCAGATACGCAGTATTTT; cdr3_aa: CSVEGLAGVSDTQYF
j_call: TRBJ2-1; d_call: TRBD2; v_call: TRBV11-2; clone_size: many; cdr3_nt: TGTGCCAGCAGCTTTTACCGGAAGCGGGAGAGGACCTACAATGAGCAGTTCTTC; cdr3_aa: CASSFYRKRERTYNEQFF
j_call: TRBJ1-4; d_call: TRBD1; v_call: TRBV28; clone_size: many; cdr3_nt: TGTGCCAGCAGTTTGGGCACAGGGGGAGAAGCAACTAATGAAAAACTGTTTTTT; cdr3_aa: CASSLGTGGEATNEKLFF
j_call: TRBJ2-5; d_call: TRBD2; v_call: TRBV5-1; clone_size: many; cdr3_nt: TGCGCCAGCAGCTTGTATTCTAGCGGGAGAATTGAGACCCAGTACTTC; cdr3_aa: CASSLYSSGRIETQYF
j_call: TRBJ2-7; d_call: .; v_call: TRBV20-1; clone_size: many; cdr3_nt: TGCAGTGCTAGGACACCGGGACTCTACGAGCAGTACTTC; cdr3_aa: CSARTPGLYEQYF
j_call: TRBJ2-3; d_call: .; v_call: TRBV7-6; clone_size: many; cdr3_nt: TGTGCCAGCAGCTTAGAGGCTCGGAATACGCAGTATTTT; cdr3_aa: CASSLEARNTQYF
j_call: TRBJ2-4; d_call: TRBD2; v_call: TRBV28; clone_size: many; cdr3_nt: TGTGCCAGCAGTTTCGCGGGAGTGGGCAAAAACATTCAGTACTTC; cdr3_aa: CASSFAGVGKNIQYF